Listed below are T cell receptor beta chains from one sample, sequenced in a study of beta chain features in type 1 diabetes. Assay used: immunoSEQ multiplex PCR; TCRdb lists only in-frame clones, some missing. The top ten clones hold about 2.5% of a sample with about 150,000 clones, approximately 9.9% of them seen once. Sequenced material: central memory CD4+ T cells from blood. The receptors come from a woman under 30 in good health. CDR3s include the opening cysteine and the closing phenylalanine or tryptophan. D genes are given only for firm matches. Some rows have no size entry. The others give once, few or many, or a class for an expanded clone.

J: TRBJ2-1
size: few
length: 15
D: TRBD1
V: TRBV5-1
DNA: TGCGCCAGCAGCCTACGACAGGGGAGGAACAATGAGCAGTTCTTC
CDR3: CASSLRQGRNNEQFF

J: TRBJ2-3
size: few
length: 13
D: TRBD2
V: TRBV30
DNA: TGTGCCTTGACTAGCGGAAGCACAGATACGCAGTATTTT
CDR3: CALTSGSTDTQYF

J: TRBJ2-6
size: few
length: 15
D: -
V: TRBV19
DNA: TGTGCCAGTAGCCTCCGGGGTGTAGGGGCCAACGTCCTGACTTTC
CDR3: CASSLRGVGANVLTF

J: TRBJ2-3
size: -
length: 13
D: -
V: TRBV5-4
DNA: TGTGCCAGCAGCTTGACAAGAACAGATACGCAGTATTTT
CDR3: CASSLTRTDTQYF

J: TRBJ2-5
size: few
length: 13
D: TRBD2
V: TRBV30
DNA: TGTGCCTGGAAGGTTAGCGGGGCAGGGACCCAGTACTTC
CDR3: CAWKVSGAGTQYF

J: TRBJ1-1
size: few
length: 13
D: TRBD1
V: TRBV27
DNA: TGTGCCAGCAGTTCGGGACAGTTCACTGAAGCTTTCTTT
CDR3: CASSSGQFTEAFF

J: TRBJ2-1
size: few
length: 15
D: -
V: TRBV11-2
DNA: TGTGCCAGCAGCTTGGGGGCTAGCGGAGGAGGTGAGCAGTTCTTC
CDR3: CASSLGASGGGEQFF

J: TRBJ1-2
size: -
length: 16
D: -
V: TRBV18
DNA: TGTGCCAGCTCACTCCGGGACACTTCCTTTAACTATGGCTACACCTTC
CDR3: CASSLRDTSFNYGYTF

J: TRBJ2-1
size: few
length: 14
D: TRBD2
V: TRBV5-1
DNA: TGCGCCAGCGAAGCGGGAGGACCCTACAATGAGCAGTTCTTC
CDR3: CASEAGGPYNEQFF

J: TRBJ2-1
size: -
length: 12
D: -
V: TRBV10-3
DNA: TGTGCCAGCAGTGATCCGGGGTCGGAGCAGTTCTTC
CDR3: CASSDPGSEQFF

J: TRBJ2-6
size: -
length: 18
D: TRBD1
V: TRBV9
DNA: TGTGCCAGCAGCGCCCGGGACAGGGCCCACTCTGGGGCCAACGTCCTGACTTTC
CDR3: CASSARDRAHSGANVLTF

J: TRBJ2-7
size: few
length: 15
D: -
V: TRBV9
DNA: TGTGCCAGCAGCGAGGACAGTCGATATGCCTACGAGCAGTACTTC
CDR3: CASSEDSRYAYEQYF

J: TRBJ2-1
size: few
length: 14
D: TRBD2
V: TRBV10-3
DNA: TGTGCCATCAGTACCTCTAGCGGGTCCAATGAGCAGTTCTTC
CDR3: CAISTSSGSNEQFF

J: TRBJ2-2
size: few
length: 14
D: TRBD1
V: TRBV11-2
DNA: TGTGCCAGCAGCTTAGGACAGGGAACCGGGGAGCTGTTTTTT
CDR3: CASSLGQGTGELFF

J: TRBJ1-3
size: few
length: 14
D: TRBD1
V: TRBV7-2
DNA: TGTGCCAGCAGCGGGACAGCATATGGAAACACCATATATTTT
CDR3: CASSGTAYGNTIYF

J: TRBJ2-1
size: few
length: 14
D: -
V: TRBV5-4
DNA: TGTGCCAGCAGCCCCGGGACAACCTACAATGAGCAGTTCTTC
CDR3: CASSPGTTYNEQFF

J: TRBJ2-7
size: few
length: 12
D: -
V: TRBV7-9
DNA: TGTGCCAGCAGCCCTGAGGTCGACGAGCAGTACTTC
CDR3: CASSPEVDEQYF

J: TRBJ1-5
size: few
length: 15
D: -
V: TRBV6-5
DNA: TGTGCCAGCAGTCCTGACGTTGGGGGCGATCAGCCCCAGCATTTT
CDR3: CASSPDVGGDQPQHF

J: TRBJ2-1
size: -
length: 16
D: -
V: TRBV7-9
DNA: TGTGCCAGCAGTCCTAGGTGGGGGCCCCTGGGGAATGAGCAGTTCTTC
CDR3: CASSPRWGPLGNEQFF

J: TRBJ2-5
size: few
length: 11
D: -
V: TRBV10-3
DNA: TGTGCCACCTCGGGGCAAGAGACCCAGTACTTC
CDR3: CATSGQETQYF

J: TRBJ1-2
size: -
length: 13
D: TRBD1
V: TRBV30
DNA: TGTGCCCTAAGTACAGGGGGAGTTTATGGCTACACCTTC
CDR3: CALSTGGVYGYTF

J: TRBJ2-1
size: -
length: 13
D: TRBD1
V: TRBV12-5
DNA: TGTGCTAGTGGTTTGGGGACAGGGGGTGAGCAGTTCTTC
CDR3: CASGLGTGGEQFF

J: TRBJ2-5
size: -
length: 12
D: -
V: TRBV7-8
DNA: TGTGCCAGCGGCGACAACCAAGAGACCCAGTACTTC
CDR3: CASGDNQETQYF

J: TRBJ2-3
size: -
length: 13
D: -
V: TRBV7-2
DNA: TGTGCCAGCAGCTTACAGAGCACAGATACGCAGTATTTT
CDR3: CASSLQSTDTQYF